This T cell receptor beta chain was sequenced during a study of CD8+ T cells in alopecia areata. Points from the study as a whole: Sequenced scalp T cells also include alphabeta T cells resident in normal skin. Lesional scalp exceeded normal scalp in clonality, especially in alopecia totalis/universalis.

Collected material from alopecia areata patients comprised lesional scalp punch biopsies and peripheral blood. The CDR3 loop spans 14 amino acids. Trimming pared 4 bases from V and 6 bases from J, leaving 15 bases between. Germline values: CDR1 SGHNT, CDR2 YYREEE (reference sequence). The sample holds a few counts of this clone. Its antigen is undetermined. cDNA serving as the sequencing template came from extracted, reverse transcribed RNA. Generated by immunoSEQ multiplex PCR, the TCRdb table keeps only in-frame clones and is missing some. The sample gives about 11,000 clones, about 59% of which show up once; roughly 15% is in the top ten.

Sequencing used skin. This TCR derives from a human donor with alopecia areata. The chain links TRBV5-4 to TRBJ2-3, with D tentatively TRBD1 or TRBD2 (6 bases each). The CDR3, as DNA: TGTGCCAGCAGCCGGGGGCGGCGATCGGATACGCAGTATTTT. Translating gives CASSRGRRSDTQYF.